These T cell receptor beta chains were read from a single sample in a study of blood T cell repertoires in COVID-19. TCRdb keeps only in-frame clones here, not all; method: immunoSEQ multiplex PCR. The table lists just under 150,000 clones, 70% to 90% of them singletons. Material: peripheral blood. The receptor set was obtained from a human donor with acute or convalescent COVID-19. The donor label of this sample is uncertain. The CDR3 runs from the conserved cysteine through the conserved F or W. Each record gives: J gene, D gene, V gene, clone size, CDR3 protein, CDR3 DNA. A D gene is named only where the DNA matches it firmly. Where a row states a size, it is once, few, many or the class of an expanded clone; other rows omit it.

J gene: TRBJ2-3; D gene: TRBD2; V gene: TRBV5-5; clone size: NA; CDR3 protein: CASSFFLAGGPSDTQYF; CDR3 DNA: TGTGCCAGCAGCTTCTTCCTAGCGGGGGGCCCCTCAGATACGCAGTATTTT
J gene: TRBJ1-2; D gene: TRBD1; V gene: TRBV7-9; clone size: NA; CDR3 protein: CASSNTRRQGGGGYTF; CDR3 DNA: TGTGCCAGCAGCAACACAAGGAGGCAGGGGGGAGGTGGCTACACCTTC
J gene: TRBJ2-1; D gene: NA; V gene: TRBV3-1/TRBV3-2; clone size: NA; CDR3 protein: CASSQGVSHNEQFF; CDR3 DNA: TGTGCCAGCAGCCAAGGAGTCTCCCACAATGAGCAGTTCTTC
J gene: TRBJ1-1; D gene: NA; V gene: TRBV7-9; clone size: NA; CDR3 protein: CASSFKMNTEAFF; CDR3 DNA: TGTGCCAGCAGCTTTAAAATGAACACTGAAGCTTTCTTT
J gene: TRBJ1-1; D gene: TRBD1; V gene: TRBV5-1; clone size: NA; CDR3 protein: CASSPAGTANTEAFF; CDR3 DNA: TGCGCCAGCAGCCCAGCCGGGACAGCTAACACTGAAGCTTTCTTT
J gene: TRBJ2-7; D gene: NA; V gene: TRBV29-1; clone size: NA; CDR3 protein: CSVTETYEQYF; CDR3 DNA: TGCAGCGTGACAGAGACCTACGAGCAGTACTTC
J gene: TRBJ1-5; D gene: NA; V gene: TRBV7-2; clone size: NA; CDR3 protein: CASSLIAGNSNQPQHF; CDR3 DNA: TGTGCCAGCAGCTTAATTGCAGGGAATAGCAATCAGCCCCAGCATTTT
J gene: TRBJ2-2; D gene: NA; V gene: TRBV7-3; clone size: NA; CDR3 protein: CASTLSPGAGELFF; CDR3 DNA: TGTGCCAGCACCCTAAGTCCGGGGGCCGGGGAGCTGTTTTTT
J gene: TRBJ2-4; D gene: NA; V gene: TRBV4-3; clone size: NA; CDR3 protein: CASSQVFPGLAKNIQYF; CDR3 DNA: TGCGCCAGCAGCCAAGTTTTCCCGGGACTAGCCAAAAACATTCAGTACTTC
J gene: TRBJ1-6; D gene: NA; V gene: TRBV7-7; clone size: NA; CDR3 protein: CASSESIYNSPLHF; CDR3 DNA: TGTGCTAGCAGCGAGAGTATCTATAATTCACCCCTCCACTTT
J gene: TRBJ1-2; D gene: NA; V gene: TRBV29-1; clone size: NA; CDR3 protein: CSVEDFGGGYTF; CDR3 DNA: TGCAGCGTTGAAGATTTCGGTGGTGGCTACACCTTC
J gene: TRBJ1-6; D gene: TRBD1; V gene: TRBV6-5; clone size: NA; CDR3 protein: CASSLQGVHYNSPLHF; CDR3 DNA: TGTGCCAGCAGTTTACAGGGGGTCCACTATAATTCACCCCTCCACTTT
J gene: TRBJ1-5; D gene: NA; V gene: TRBV28; clone size: NA; CDR3 protein: CASLSDGQPQHF; CDR3 DNA: TGTGCCAGCCTTAGCGACGGTCAGCCCCAGCATTTT
J gene: TRBJ2-1; D gene: TRBD2; V gene: TRBV4-3; clone size: few; CDR3 protein: CASSQEIAGGYYNEQFF; CDR3 DNA: TGCGCCAGCAGCCAAGAGATAGCGGGAGGGTACTACAATGAGCAGTTCTTC
J gene: TRBJ1-1; D gene: NA; V gene: TRBV7-9; clone size: NA; CDR3 protein: CASSLTRGGVDEAFF; CDR3 DNA: TGTGCCAGCAGCTTAACGAGGGGAGGGGTGGATGAAGCTTTCTTT
J gene: TRBJ1-4; D gene: TRBD1; V gene: TRBV19; clone size: NA; CDR3 protein: CASRKTGHSEKLFF; CDR3 DNA: TGTGCCAGTAGAAAGACAGGGCACTCAGAAAAACTGTTTTTT
J gene: TRBJ2-1; D gene: TRBD2; V gene: TRBV9; clone size: NA; CDR3 protein: CASSVGGGASEQFF; CDR3 DNA: TGTGCCAGCAGCGTCGGCGGGGGGGCCAGTGAGCAGTTCTTC
J gene: TRBJ1-5; D gene: NA; V gene: TRBV5-5; clone size: NA; CDR3 protein: CASSLGPGANNQPQHF; CDR3 DNA: TGTGCCAGCAGCTTGGGGCCAGGGGCCAACAATCAGCCCCAGCATTTT
J gene: TRBJ2-3; D gene: TRBD2; V gene: TRBV25-1; clone size: NA; CDR3 protein: CASSASGREATDTQYF; CDR3 DNA: TGTGCCAGCAGTGCCAGCGGGAGGGAAGCCACAGATACGCAGTATTTT
J gene: TRBJ1-4; D gene: NA; V gene: TRBV2; clone size: NA; CDR3 protein: CASRSRETTNEKLFF; CDR3 DNA: TGTGCCAGCAGGTCCCGGGAAACAACTAATGAAAAACTGTTTTTT
J gene: TRBJ1-1; D gene: NA; V gene: TRBV11-1; clone size: NA; CDR3 protein: CASSLVSNPGTKVFF; CDR3 DNA: TGTGCCAGCAGCTTAGTCTCCAACCCCGGGACTAAGGTTTTCTTT
J gene: TRBJ1-2; D gene: TRBD1; V gene: TRBV29-1; clone size: NA; CDR3 protein: CSVAGQDYGYTF; CDR3 DNA: TGCAGCGTGGCGGGACAGGACTATGGCTACACCTTC
J gene: TRBJ1-5; D gene: NA; V gene: TRBV3-1/TRBV3-2; clone size: NA; CDR3 protein: CASSQVDKQAHNQPQHF; CDR3 DNA: TGTGCCAGCAGCCAGGTGGACAAACAGGCCCACAATCAGCCCCAGCATTTT
J gene: TRBJ1-3; D gene: NA; V gene: TRBV9; clone size: NA; CDR3 protein: CASSSRAGLRNTIYF; CDR3 DNA: TGTGCCAGCAGCTCACGTGCAGGCCTACGAAACACCATATATTTT
J gene: TRBJ1-3; D gene: TRBD1; V gene: TRBV28; clone size: NA; CDR3 protein: CASSPGTGGLSGNTIYF; CDR3 DNA: TGTGCCAGCAGTCCGGGGACAGGGGGTCTCTCTGGAAACACCATATATTTT
J gene: TRBJ1-1; D gene: TRBD1; V gene: TRBV6-5; clone size: NA; CDR3 protein: CASTLGQGGTEAFF; CDR3 DNA: TGTGCCAGCACCTTGGGACAGGGCGGCACTGAAGCTTTCTTT
J gene: TRBJ2-1; D gene: NA; V gene: TRBV11-2; clone size: once; CDR3 protein: CASSLGGASSYNEQFF; CDR3 DNA: TGTGCCAGCAGCTTAGGTGGTGCTAGCTCCTACAATGAGCAGTTCTTC
J gene: TRBJ2-7; D gene: TRBD2; V gene: TRBV5-6; clone size: NA; CDR3 protein: CASSMSGDSAYEQYF; CDR3 DNA: TGTGCCAGCAGCATGAGCGGGGATTCGGCCTACGAGCAGTACTTC
J gene: TRBJ1-5; D gene: NA; V gene: TRBV4-3; clone size: NA; CDR3 protein: CASSQDPGGQPQHF; CDR3 DNA: TGCGCCAGCAGCCAAGATCCAGGAGGACAGCCCCAGCATTTT
J gene: TRBJ2-3; D gene: NA; V gene: TRBV19; clone size: NA; CDR3 protein: CASSKGEGTDTQYF; CDR3 DNA: TGTGCCAGTAGTAAGGGGGAGGGGACAGATACGCAGTATTTT
J gene: TRBJ1-4; D gene: TRBD1; V gene: TRBV6-2/TRBV6-3; clone size: once; CDR3 protein: CASSYQLGQRNEKLFF; CDR3 DNA: TGTGCCAGCAGTTACCAACTGGGACAGCGAAATGAAAAACTGTTTTTT
J gene: TRBJ1-1; D gene: NA; V gene: TRBV6-5; clone size: NA; CDR3 protein: CASSYSRRNTEAFF; CDR3 DNA: TGTGCCAGCAGTTACTCGAGGCGTAACACTGAAGCTTTCTTT
J gene: TRBJ2-5; D gene: NA; V gene: TRBV2; clone size: NA; CDR3 protein: CASTTSTGRGSTQYF; CDR3 DNA: TGTGCCAGTACTACTTCTACCGGGAGAGGTTCGACCCAGTACTTC
J gene: TRBJ2-5; D gene: NA; V gene: TRBV7-8; clone size: NA; CDR3 protein: CACQRSLQETQYF; CDR3 DNA: TGTGCCTGCCAGCGGAGTTTACAAGAGACCCAGTACTTC
J gene: TRBJ2-4; D gene: NA; V gene: TRBV6-1; clone size: once; CDR3 protein: CASSESGVIAKNIQYF; CDR3 DNA: TGTGCCAGCAGTGAATCGGGGGTAATAGCCAAAAACATTCAGTACTTC
J gene: TRBJ1-2; D gene: NA; V gene: TRBV5-6; clone size: NA; CDR3 protein: CASTYRVPRALDYGYTF; CDR3 DNA: TGTGCCAGCACATACCGGGTCCCCCGAGCTTTAGACTATGGCTACACCTTC
J gene: TRBJ2-5; D gene: NA; V gene: TRBV28; clone size: NA; CDR3 protein: CASGGLWKTQYF; CDR3 DNA: TGTGCCAGCGGCGGACTATGGAAGACCCAGTACTTC
J gene: TRBJ1-2; D gene: NA; V gene: TRBV9; clone size: NA; CDR3 protein: CASSEDMTNYGYTF; CDR3 DNA: TGTGCCAGCAGCGAGGACATGACTAACTATGGCTACACCTTC
J gene: TRBJ2-1; D gene: TRBD1; V gene: TRBV5-4; clone size: NA; CDR3 protein: CASSSGQGARVDEQFF; CDR3 DNA: TGTGCCAGCAGCTCAGGACAGGGGGCGCGGGTTGATGAGCAGTTCTTC
J gene: TRBJ1-5; D gene: NA; V gene: TRBV12-3/TRBV12-4; clone size: NA; CDR3 protein: CASSFRGNQPQHF; CDR3 DNA: TGTGCCAGCAGTTTTAGAGGCAATCAGCCCCAGCATTTT
J gene: TRBJ1-4; D gene: NA; V gene: TRBV11-2; clone size: NA; CDR3 protein: CASSPVQGDEKLFF; CDR3 DNA: TGTGCCAGCAGTCCTGTACAGGGTGACGAAAAACTGTTTTTT